The rows below give T cell receptor beta chains drawn from one sample of a study of shared clonotypes between healthy human individuals. TCRdb keeps only in-frame clones here, not all; method: immunoSEQ multiplex PCR. Of some 900,000 clones listed, approximately 76% are singletons. The sequenced sample was memory CD4+ T cells sorted from blood. Receptors originate from a young man in good health. Each CDR3 is given with its conserved first and last residue. The D gene is left open where the match is weak. Not all rows give a size; the values are once, few, many and, for expanded clones, a class.

j_gene: TRBJ2-7; abundance: -; d_gene: TRBD1; v_gene: TRBV5-1; CDR3aa: CASSASGTVYEQYF; CDR3nt: TGCGCCAGCAGCGCCTCCGGGACAGTTTACGAGCAGTACTTC
j_gene: TRBJ2-1; abundance: -; d_gene: -; v_gene: TRBV5-4; CDR3aa: CASSPRPEQFF; CDR3nt: TGTGCCAGCAGCCCGCGTCCTGAGCAGTTCTTC
j_gene: TRBJ1-1; abundance: -; d_gene: TRBD1; v_gene: TRBV2; CDR3aa: CASMRDRMNTEAFF; CDR3nt: TGTGCCAGCATGCGGGACAGGATGAACACTGAAGCTTTCTTT
j_gene: TRBJ2-3; abundance: -; d_gene: -; v_gene: TRBV20-1; CDR3aa: CSASHADTQYF; CDR3nt: TGCAGTGCTAGTCATGCAGATACGCAGTATTTT
j_gene: TRBJ2-3; abundance: -; d_gene: -; v_gene: TRBV27; CDR3aa: CASSSPGGSDTQYF; CDR3nt: TGTGCCAGCAGTTCCCCGGGTGGGTCAGATACGCAGTATTTT
j_gene: TRBJ2-1; abundance: once; d_gene: TRBD1; v_gene: TRBV5-1; CDR3aa: CASGGTGLYNEQFF; CDR3nt: TGCGCCAGCGGGGGGACAGGGTTATACAATGAGCAGTTCTTC
j_gene: TRBJ1-2; abundance: -; d_gene: -; v_gene: TRBV7-9; CDR3aa: CASGPTDFLVGYTF; CDR3nt: TGTGCCAGCGGCCCTACAGACTTTCTCGTTGGCTACACCTTC
j_gene: TRBJ1-2; abundance: -; d_gene: -; v_gene: TRBV7-9; CDR3aa: CASSVGGYGYTF; CDR3nt: TGTGCCAGCAGCGTAGGTGGATATGGCTACACCTTC
j_gene: TRBJ1-4; abundance: few; d_gene: TRBD1; v_gene: TRBV7-9; CDR3aa: CASSGDRGGLFF; CDR3nt: TGTGCCAGCAGCGGAGACAGGGGCGGACTGTTTTTT
j_gene: TRBJ1-5; abundance: once; d_gene: -; v_gene: TRBV7-8; CDR3aa: CASSFAEGRDQPQHF; CDR3nt: TGTGCCAGCAGCTTCGCAGAGGGGAGGGATCAGCCCCAGCATTTT
j_gene: TRBJ2-3; abundance: -; d_gene: -; v_gene: TRBV5-1; CDR3aa: CASSRDTGTDTQYF; CDR3nt: TGCGCCAGCAGCCGGGACACAGGCACAGATACGCAGTATTTT
j_gene: TRBJ2-5; abundance: few; d_gene: TRBD2; v_gene: TRBV5-1; CDR3aa: CASNIGRGGETQYF; CDR3nt: TGCGCCAGCAACATTGGAAGGGGAGGGGAGACCCAGTACTTC
j_gene: TRBJ2-3; abundance: -; d_gene: -; v_gene: TRBV2; CDR3aa: CASSASKRTDTQYF; CDR3nt: TGTGCCAGCAGTGCGTCGAAACGGACAGATACGCAGTATTTT
j_gene: TRBJ2-3; abundance: -; d_gene: -; v_gene: TRBV7-3; CDR3aa: CASSFGSTDTQYF; CDR3nt: TGTGCCAGCAGCTTCGGGAGCACAGATACGCAGTATTTT
j_gene: TRBJ1-2; abundance: -; d_gene: -; v_gene: TRBV29-1; CDR3aa: CSAGNNYGYTF; CDR3nt: TGCAGCGCCGGGAATAACTATGGCTACACCTTC
j_gene: TRBJ1-3; abundance: -; d_gene: -; v_gene: TRBV30; CDR3aa: CAWRIGGHSGNTIYF; CDR3nt: TGTGCCTGGAGAATTGGAGGACACTCTGGAAACACCATATATTTT
j_gene: TRBJ2-3; abundance: once; d_gene: TRBD2; v_gene: TRBV29-1; CDR3aa: CSVSGTSGGGSTDTQYF; CDR3nt: TGCAGCGTCTCCGGGACTAGCGGGGGAGGGAGCACAGATACGCAGTATTTT
j_gene: TRBJ2-3; abundance: -; d_gene: TRBD2; v_gene: TRBV4-1; CDR3aa: CASRPAGGPGNTQYF; CDR3nt: TGCGCCAGCAGGCCCGCGGGAGGGCCTGGGAATACGCAGTATTTT
j_gene: TRBJ2-3; abundance: -; d_gene: -; v_gene: TRBV9; CDR3aa: CASSVVTENTDTQYF; CDR3nt: TGTGCCAGCAGCGTAGTAACAGAGAACACAGATACGCAGTATTTT
j_gene: TRBJ1-1; abundance: -; d_gene: TRBD1; v_gene: TRBV27; CDR3aa: CASSKQGREEAFF; CDR3nt: TGTGCCAGCAGTAAACAGGGGAGGGAAGAAGCTTTCTTT
j_gene: TRBJ2-2; abundance: -; d_gene: -; v_gene: TRBV5-1; CDR3aa: CASRGSANTGELFF; CDR3nt: TGCGCCAGCAGGGGGAGCGCGAACACCGGGGAGCTGTTTTTT
j_gene: TRBJ1-4; abundance: many; d_gene: -; v_gene: TRBV4-3; CDR3aa: CASSQDQGRFNEKLFF; CDR3nt: TGCGCCAGCAGCCAAGACCAGGGACGGTTTAATGAAAAACTGTTTTTT
j_gene: TRBJ2-3; abundance: -; d_gene: TRBD2; v_gene: TRBV6-5; CDR3aa: CASSMGGGAIDTQYF; CDR3nt: TGTGCCAGCAGCATGGGCGGGGGGGCTATAGATACGCAGTATTTT
j_gene: TRBJ2-5; abundance: -; d_gene: TRBD1; v_gene: TRBV4-3; CDR3aa: CASSRRTGPQETQYF; CDR3nt: TGCGCCAGCAGCCGGAGGACAGGCCCCCAAGAGACCCAGTACTTC
j_gene: TRBJ1-3; abundance: few; d_gene: -; v_gene: TRBV5-1; CDR3aa: CASSLMTGPLSGNTIYF; CDR3nt: TGCGCCAGCAGCTTAATGACGGGGCCCCTCTCAGGAAACACCATATATTTT
j_gene: TRBJ1-1; abundance: -; d_gene: TRBD1; v_gene: TRBV9; CDR3aa: CASTTGRDTEAFF; CDR3nt: TGTGCCAGCACGACAGGGAGGGACACTGAAGCTTTCTTT
j_gene: TRBJ2-3; abundance: -; d_gene: TRBD2; v_gene: TRBV6-5; CDR3aa: CASKLAGSTDTQYF; CDR3nt: TGTGCCAGCAAACTAGCGGGGAGCACAGATACGCAGTATTTT
j_gene: TRBJ2-2; abundance: -; d_gene: TRBD2; v_gene: TRBV10-3; CDR3aa: CAISAYTGTSGINWNTGELFF; CDR3nt: TGTGCCATCAGTGCCTACACCGGGACTAGCGGGATTAATTGGAACACCGGGGAGCTGTTTTTT
j_gene: TRBJ1-1; abundance: -; d_gene: -; v_gene: TRBV19; CDR3aa: CASSIVEGNTEAFF; CDR3nt: TGTGCCAGTAGTATAGTTGAGGGGAACACTGAAGCTTTCTTT
j_gene: TRBJ1-5; abundance: few; d_gene: -; v_gene: TRBV2; CDR3aa: CASSESAGHQPQHF; CDR3nt: TGTGCCAGCAGTGAATCGGCAGGTCATCAGCCCCAGCATTTT
j_gene: TRBJ1-1; abundance: -; d_gene: -; v_gene: TRBV6-5; CDR3aa: CASSYGSNTEAFF; CDR3nt: TGTGCCAGCAGTTACGGGTCCAACACTGAAGCTTTCTTT
j_gene: TRBJ1-5; abundance: few; d_gene: -; v_gene: TRBV5-8; CDR3aa: CASSLMVNQPQHF; CDR3nt: TGTGCCAGCAGCTTGATGGTCAATCAGCCCCAGCATTTT